Shown below are 32 T cell receptor beta chains from a single sample sequenced in a study of graft-versus-host responses after intestinal transplantation. Measured with immunoSEQ multiplex PCR; TCRdb has only the in-frame clones, and not every one. The data hold 20,000 to 25,000 clones, with around 43% observed a single time. The authors combined approximately 200,000 CFSE-labeled responder cells with approximately 200,000 irradiated, violet-dye-labeled stimulator cells in plates. This specimen was alloreactive CD8+ T cells from a mixed lymphocyte reaction culture, taken before transplantation. Subset described: CFSE-low proliferating T cells sorted from approximately 6-day pre-transplant mixed lymphocyte reaction (GvH or HvG direction). The receptor set was obtained from a human patient who was an organ donor for intestinal transplantation.

V gene TRBV7-9 combines with J gene TRBJ2-2, with a weak D call TRBD2 (6 bases). The V and J ends lost 5 bases and 1 base respectively, with 14 bases between them. CDR3 size: 16 residues. Germline V gene sequence: CDR1 SEHNR, CDR2 FQNEAQ (reference sequence). CDR3 residues: CASSALWRENTGELFF. For the CDR3, the DNA is TGTGCCAGCAGCGCCTTGTGGCGGGAGAACACCGGGGAGCTGTTTTTT.

This clone was found a few times. The chain employs TRBV7-3 and TRBJ2-7; TRBD1 matches 11 bases. Unmatched junction bases numbered 7, after V lost 5 bases and J lost 7 bases. Per germline, CDR1 SGHTA and CDR2 FQGTGA. This CDR3 spans 14 amino acids. Here the CDR3 reads CASSPGQGADEQYF. CDR3 sequence (DNA): TGTGCCAGCAGCCCCGGACAGGGGGCGGATGAGCAGTACTTC.

Comments on this clone: One junction end disagrees with the germline gene, perhaps due to a read error. The chain carries TRBV13 and TRBJ2-5, with a possible D match to TRBD2 (7 bases). Germline assignment: CDR1 PRHDT and CDR2 FYEKMQ (reference sequence). The CDR3 is made up of 14 amino acids. The CDR3 reads CARSLGGGLETQYF. In DNA form, the CDR3 reads TGTGCCCGCAGCTTAGGGGGGGGGCTCGAGACCCAGTACTTC.

The chain carries TRBV7-9 and TRBJ2-5; TRBD1 matches at 7 bases. V lost 7 bases and J lost 1; bases outside the gene matches: 6. The germline V gene encodes CDR1 SEHNR and CDR2 FQNEAQ (reference sequence). The CDR3 runs 14 residues. CDR3 sequence: CASKFDRVQETQYF. In DNA, the CDR3 is TGTGCCAGCAAATTCGACAGGGTCCAAGAGACCCAGTACTTC.

This chain links TRBV4-1 with TRBJ2-3; no firm D call. This CDR3 region has 15 residues. V was cut by 1 base and J by 7 bases, with 15 bases left in between. Looked up from germline, CDR1 is MGHRA and CDR2 is YSYEKL. CDR3 protein: CASSQGGGFGNTQYF. For the CDR3, the DNA is TGCGCCAGCAGCCAAGGAGGCGGCTTTGGGAATACGCAGTATTTT.

CDR3 residues: CASSYLRGRRNNEQFF. DNA of the CDR3: TGTGCCAGCAGTTACCTTCGCGGGAGGAGGAACAATGAGCAGTTCTTC. This chain uses TRBV6-8 with TRBJ2-1, with 8 bases matching TRBD2. The germline V gene has CDR1 MNHGY and CDR2 SAAAGT. The ends lost 2 bases at V and 5 bases at J; junction bases unmatched: 8. This CDR3 has 16 residues.

The V gene is TRBV11-2, the J gene TRBJ2-1; TRBD2 agrees at 13 bases. Germline V gene sequence: CDR1 SGHAT, CDR2 FQNNGV. J lost 2 bases, V lost 5 bases, and 9 bases had no gene match. CDR3 length: 18 residues. The CDR3 loop reads CASSPTGTSGTAYNEQFF. For the CDR3, the DNA is TGTGCCAGCAGCCCTACCGGGACTAGCGGGACGGCCTACAATGAGCAGTTCTTC.

CDR3 loop: CASSQDPRWAEAFF. The CDR3 region has the DNA TGCGCCAGCAGCCAAGATCCCCGTTGGGCTGAAGCTTTCTTT. V usage is TRBV4-3 and J usage is TRBJ1-1; D not certain. The germline V gene encodes CDR1 LGHNA and CDR2 YSLEER. The CDR3 sequence is 14 residues long. Trimming pared 0 bases from V and 6 bases from J, leaving 11 bases between.

This clone was found a few times. The chain uses TRBV13 and TRBJ1-4, with TRBD1 as a possible D gene (6 bases). The V and J ends lost 0 bases and 7 bases respectively, with 6 bases between them. CDR3 length: 13 residues. CDR1 PRHDT and CDR2 FYEKMQ come from the germline V gene (reference sequence). CDR3 amino acids: CASSLGQGEKLFF. CDR3 in DNA: TGTGCCAGCAGCTTAGGACAGGGTGAAAAACTGTTTTTT.

This chain uses TRBV5-3 with TRBJ2-2; a weak D match, TRBD1 (5 bases). TRBV5-3 is marked as an open reading frame, function uncertain. The CDR3 sequence is 15 residues long. The ends were cut back, 1 base at V and 2 bases at J, with 9 bases in the middle. This CDR3 is CARSLRGQNTGELFF. The CDR3, as DNA: TGTGCCAGAAGCTTGAGGGGTCAAAACACCGGGGAGCTGTTTTTT.

V and J are TRBV6-7 and TRBJ2-1, with TRBD1 identical over 7 bases. TRBV6-7 is designated an ORF whose function remains uncertain. J lost 0 bases, V lost 5 bases, and 4 bases had no gene match. This CDR3 contains 15 residues. The CDR3 DNA is TGTGCCAGCAGTATACAGGGGAGCTCCTACAATGAGCAGTTCTTC. It specifies CASSIQGSSYNEQFF.

This chain links TRBV4-1 with TRBJ2-3, with a possible D match to TRBD1 (6 bases). V lost 0 bases and J 2 bases, leaving 9 bases between the germline ends. The length of the CDR3 is 15 residues. Looked up from germline, CDR1 is MGHRA and CDR2 is YSYEKL. CDR3 loop: CASSQESGDTDTQYF. CDR3 bases: TGCGCCAGCAGCCAAGAATCAGGGGACACAGATACGCAGTATTTT.

The genes are TRBV30 and TRBJ2-7, with D possibly called TRBD1 or TRBD2 (5 bases each). The ends were cut back, 2 bases at V and 5 bases at J, with 10 bases in the middle. This CDR3 comprises 12 residues. Germline V gene lookup returns CDR1 GTSNPN and CDR2 SVGIG (reference sequence). The CDR3 region has the DNA TGTGCCTGGAGTCCCGGGACCCACGAGCAGTACTTC. Its protein product is CAWSPGTHEQYF.

The chain carries TRBV4-1 and TRBJ2-3; perhaps TRBD2 as D (5 bases). The CDR3 is 17 residues long. CDR1 and CDR2 from the germline V gene are MGHRA and YSYEKL. V lost 0 bases and J lost 2, with 15 bases in between. CDR3 bases: TGCGCCAGCAGCCAAGATCGGGCTAGCCTACTCACAGATACGCAGTATTTT. It yields the protein CASSQDRASLLTDTQYF.

This rearrangement joins TRBV2 to TRBJ2-1; 11 positions agree with TRBD2. This CDR3 has 14 residues. Germline loops: CDR1 SNHLY, CDR2 FYNNEI. The trim removed 8 bases at V and 6 bases at J, leaving 6 bases unmatched. The CDR3 sequence: CASYTSGSFNEQFF. The CDR3 DNA is TGTGCCAGCTATACTAGCGGGAGTTTCAATGAGCAGTTCTTC. The full variable domain, with the rest looked up from reference TRBV2 and TRBJ2-1, is EPEVTQTPSHQVTQMGQEVILRCVPISNHLYFYWYRQILGQKVEFLVSFYNNEISEKSEIFDDQFSVERPDGSNFTLKIRSTKLEDSAMYFCASYTSGSFNEQFFGPGTRLTVL.

Concerning this clone itself: A single base separates this from a much larger clone, so it may be a read error. The same CDR3 can be traced to other DNA sequences in this sample. V is TRBV13 and J is TRBJ2-3, with 8 bases that match TRBD1. The length of the CDR3 is 17 residues. CDR1 and CDR2 (germline): PRHDT, FYEKMQ (reference sequence). The CDR3 DNA follows: TGCGCCACCTCGGCGTTACAAGACAGGGGAAGCACAGATACGCAGTATTTT. Protein: CATSALQDRGSTDTQYF.

The genes are TRBV27 and TRBJ2-2; a weak D match, TRBD1 (6 bases). The CDR3 has 20 amino acids. The germline V gene has CDR1 MNHEY and CDR2 SMNVEV (reference sequence). Trimming removed 8 bases at V and 6 bases at J, with 34 bases between. The CDR3 nucleotides are TGTGCCAGCCGTCCCTTATTTGACAGGTCACCCCAATCCCGTTCCGGGGAGCTGTTTTTT. It codes for CASRPLFDRSPQSRSGELFF.

This clone was seen a few times. The rearrangement uses TRBV21-1 and TRBJ2-7; the table assigns TRBD2, which was not confirmed against the DNA. TRBV21-1 is a pseudogene segment. This CDR3 spans 14 amino acids. The CDR3 is CASSRGISPYEQYF. As DNA, the CDR3 is TGTGCCAGCAGCCGGGGGATAAGTCCCTACGAGCAGTACTTC.

V usage is TRBV28 and J usage is TRBJ1-5, with a weak D call TRBD1 (6 bases). CDR1 and CDR2 from the germline V gene are MDHEN and SYDVKM. V was pared by 5 bases and J by 5 bases, with 10 bases between. The CDR3 sequence is 13 residues long. CDR3 in DNA: TGTGCCAGCAGTACAGGGATCGATCAGCCCCAGCATTTT. This gives the protein CASSTGIDQPQHF.

CDR3 nucleotide sequence: TGTGCCAGCAGCAAACGACAGGGAAATCAGCCCCAGCATTTT. It encodes CASSKRQGNQPQHF. The chain carries TRBV7-9 and TRBJ1-5, with TRBD1 matching 7 bases. This CDR3 region has 14 residues. Germline values: CDR1 SEHNR, CDR2 FQNEAQ (reference sequence). V was pared by 5 bases and J by 4 bases, with 5 bases of the junction left unmatched.

A few counts support this clone. This chain uses TRBV6-1 with TRBJ1-5, with 8 bases lining up with TRBD1. Looked up from germline, CDR1 is MNHNS and CDR2 is SASEGT. This CDR3 has 15 amino acids. V dropped 5 bases and J dropped 6; count of bases not matched to a gene: 9. The CDR3 protein is CASSTGTGPSQPQHF. The CDR3 DNA reads TGTGCCAGCAGTACCGGGACAGGTCCTTCTCAGCCCCAGCATTTT.

CDR3 amino acids: CASSLAADNEQFF. CDR3 bases: TGTGCCAGCAGCCTGGCAGCCGACAATGAGCAGTTCTTC. The rearrangement uses TRBV6-1 and TRBJ2-1, with D uncertain. V was pared by 6 bases and J by 5 bases, with 11 bases between. CDR3 length equals 13 residues. From germline, CDR1 is MNHNS and CDR2 SASEGT.

A few counts support this clone. The rearrangement links TRBV6-6 to TRBJ2-2; maybe TRBD1 (6 bases). The CDR3 length is 13 residues. V shed 6 bases and J shed 4 bases, with 9 bases lying between them. CDR1 and CDR2 from the germline V gene are MNHNY and SVGAGI (reference sequence). In DNA, the CDR3 is TGTGCCAGCAGCTCGGACAGCACCGGGGAGCTGTTTTTT. Protein sequence: CASSSDSTGELFF.

This clone has only a few counts. The chain combines TRBV7-2 with TRBJ2-5; 7 bases agree with TRBD2. The V and J ends lost 0 bases and 5 bases, in that order; junction bases with no gene match: 3. The germline V gene encodes CDR1 SGHTA and CDR2 FQGNSA. CDR3 length: 14 residues. The CDR3 loop reads CASSLAAGVETQYF. CDR3 DNA: TGTGCCAGCAGCTTAGCGGCGGGAGTGGAGACCCAGTACTTC.

The chain has TRBV6-5 and TRBJ2-5; D not resolved. The CDR3 has 13 amino acids. Trimming stripped 6 bases from V and 5 bases from J, with 13 bases between. Germline V CDR1 and CDR2: MNHEY, SVGAGI. The CDR3 DNA reads as TGTGCCAGCAGCCCCCGTGGGATGGAGACCCAGTACTTC. Its protein is CASSPRGMETQYF.

A few counts support this clone. This sequence joins TRBV5-5 and TRBJ2-1; D is perhaps TRBD1 (6 bases). Germline V CDR1 and CDR2: SGHKS, YYEKEE (reference sequence). V was pared by 2 bases and J by 9 bases, with 21 bases between. The length of the CDR3 is 16 residues. CDR3 sequence (DNA): TGTGCCAGCAGCTTCCGTCAGACAGGTTCGAACAGTGAGCAGTTCTTC. Protein sequence: CASSFRQTGSNSEQFF.

This clone was counted a few times. The rearrangement links TRBV19 to TRBJ2-1, with 8 bases identical to TRBD2. V was pared by 0 bases and J by 4 bases, with 5 bases of the junction left unmatched. This CDR3 has 16 residues. Per germline, CDR1 LNHDA and CDR2 SQIVND (reference sequence). The CDR3 loop is CASSIDSPSGYNEQFF. DNA for the CDR3: TGTGCCAGTAGTATAGATTCCCCTAGCGGGTACAATGAGCAGTTCTTC.

The V call is TRBV5-6, the J call TRBJ1-2; D is perhaps TRBD1 (6 bases). Germline CDR1 is SGHDT and CDR2 is YYEEEE. V was cut by 1 base and J by 2 bases, with 12 bases left in between. The CDR3 has 15 residues. The CDR3 bases are TGTGCCAGCAGCTTGTCGGGACATTTAAACTATGGCTACACCTTC. Amino acid sequence: CASSLSGHLNYGYTF.

The sample holds a few counts of this clone. The DNA for the CDR3 is TGTGCCAGCAGTTCCCGGGACAGGGGGGCCTATGCGAATGAGCAGTTCTTC. Its translation is CASSSRDRGAYANEQFF. The gene calls are TRBV28 and TRBJ2-1; 11 bases line up with TRBD1. Looked up from germline, CDR1 is MDHEN and CDR2 is SYDVKM. J lost 7 bases, V lost 4 bases, and 12 bases had no gene match. This CDR3 is built from 17 residues.

This clone was picked up one time. This chain uses TRBV4-2 with TRBJ1-1; D remains ambiguous. Trimming removed 1 base from V and 1 base from J, with 7 bases in between. This CDR3 comprises 14 residues. Germline CDR1 and CDR2: LGHNA and YNFKEQ. The CDR3 DNA follows: TGTGCCAGCAGCCAAGCTCCGGGGAACACTGAAGCTTTCTTT. It is translated as CASSQAPGNTEAFF.

V is TRBV6-6 and J is TRBJ2-7; D might be TRBD2 (6 bases). Trimming pared 1 base from V and 6 bases from J, leaving 16 bases between. The V gene's germline CDR1 is MNHNY and CDR2 SVGAGI (reference sequence). CDR3 length: 15 residues. The chain's CDR3 is CASSYYDNPGGEQYF. The CDR3 region has the DNA TGTGCCAGCAGTTACTACGACAACCCCGGGGGCGAGCAGTACTTC.

This clone was counted a few times. The chain is built from TRBV6-5 and TRBJ2-3, with D unclear. Germline V gene data show CDR1 as MNHEY and CDR2 as SVGAGI. The CDR3 sequence is 14 residues long. Trimming shortened V by 8 bases and J by 0 bases, and 12 bases separated the two germline ends. CDR3 protein: CASCPQTSTDTQYF. The CDR3 DNA reads as TGTGCCAGCTGTCCCCAGACTAGCACAGATACGCAGTATTTT.